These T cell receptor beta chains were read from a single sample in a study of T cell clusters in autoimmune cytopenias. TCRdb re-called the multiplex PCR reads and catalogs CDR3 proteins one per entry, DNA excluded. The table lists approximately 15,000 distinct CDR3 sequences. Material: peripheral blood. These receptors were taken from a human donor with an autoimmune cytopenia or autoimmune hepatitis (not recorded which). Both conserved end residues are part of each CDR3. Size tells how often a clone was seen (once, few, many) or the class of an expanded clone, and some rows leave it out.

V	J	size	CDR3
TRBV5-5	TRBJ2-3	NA	CASSPDRVPQYF
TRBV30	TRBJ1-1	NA	CAWSERGRTLFAFF
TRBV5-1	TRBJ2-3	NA	CASSSGLEAGADTQYF
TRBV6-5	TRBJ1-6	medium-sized	CASRGTGLGSPLHF
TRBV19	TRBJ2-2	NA	CASSFEGAMSTGELFF
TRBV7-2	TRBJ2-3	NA	CASRTTRDTQYF
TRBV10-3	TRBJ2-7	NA	CAISVQDGTYEQYF
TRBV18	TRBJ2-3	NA	CASSPIGGGFGGTDTQYF
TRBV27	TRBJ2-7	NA	CASPRWGPSSYEQYF
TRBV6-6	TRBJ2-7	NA	CASSELGGSSYEQYF
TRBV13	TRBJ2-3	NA	CASSLVRTDRTDTQYF
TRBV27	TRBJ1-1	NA	CASSFTGTFTEAFF
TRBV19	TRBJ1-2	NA	CASSFLQGSSYGYTF
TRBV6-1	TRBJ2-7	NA	CASSEDGLAARPYEQYF
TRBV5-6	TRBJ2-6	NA	CASSWGPGQTGANVLTF
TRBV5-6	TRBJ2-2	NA	CASSLRTSGRTGELFF
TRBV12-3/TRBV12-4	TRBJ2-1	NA	CASSSAGLAGGSSYNEQFF
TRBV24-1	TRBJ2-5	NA	CATSGGTGGRETQYF
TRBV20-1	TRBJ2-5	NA	CSARGLAGGPVETQYF
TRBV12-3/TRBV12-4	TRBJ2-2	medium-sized	CASSRQGFANTGELFF
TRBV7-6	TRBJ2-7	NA	CASSFRQGAVWEQYF
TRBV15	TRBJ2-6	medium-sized	CATQGGANVLTF
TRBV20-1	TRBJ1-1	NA	CSARTGRVLEAFF
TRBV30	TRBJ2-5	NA	CAWSVGKEGTQYF
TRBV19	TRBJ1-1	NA	CASSRGDWADEAFF
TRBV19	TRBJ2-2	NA	CASRRQGANGELFF
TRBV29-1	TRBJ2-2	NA	CSVDVGLAGTGELFF
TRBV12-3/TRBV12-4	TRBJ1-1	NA	CASRSQGRGTEAFF
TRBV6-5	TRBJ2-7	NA	CASSYHRQDYEQYF
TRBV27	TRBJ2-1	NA	CASSFGQGAGNEQFF
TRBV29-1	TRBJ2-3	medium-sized	CSVRGTDTQYF
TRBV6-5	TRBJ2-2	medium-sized	CASTPGVAGGPSTGELFF
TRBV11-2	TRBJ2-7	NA	CASSRRDYPSYEQYF
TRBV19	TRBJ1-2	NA	CASIQPGMDYGYTF
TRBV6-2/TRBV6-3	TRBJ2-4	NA	CASSQPLVAKNIQYF
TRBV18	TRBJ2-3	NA	CASSPLKGNTDTQYF
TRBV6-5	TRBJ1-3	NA	CASTRDPGNTIYF
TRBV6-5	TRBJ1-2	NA	CASSYSGVYGYTF
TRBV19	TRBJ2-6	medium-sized	CASTFVGANVLTF
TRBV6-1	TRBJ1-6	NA	CASSEGPQGVTYNSPLHF
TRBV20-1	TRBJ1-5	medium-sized	CSAGPYTGGADQPQHF
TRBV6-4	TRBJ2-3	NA	CASSDGTRGTDTQYF
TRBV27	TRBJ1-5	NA	CASRSGDQPQHF
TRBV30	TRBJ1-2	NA	CAWKQGSFGYTF
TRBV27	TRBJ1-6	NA	CASRVLEGDASPLHF
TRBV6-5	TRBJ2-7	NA	CASSPGGSYEQYF
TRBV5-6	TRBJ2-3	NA	CASRQGADTQYF
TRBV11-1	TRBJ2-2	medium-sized	CASSLRRAGELFF
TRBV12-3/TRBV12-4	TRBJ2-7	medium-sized	CASGTGFAYEQYF
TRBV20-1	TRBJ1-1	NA	CSAPLRGLAFF
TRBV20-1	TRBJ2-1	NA	CSARDPMGDNEQFF
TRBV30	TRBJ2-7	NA	CAWSKGLAGYEQYF
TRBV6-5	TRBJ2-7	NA	CASSKRQGVVEQYF
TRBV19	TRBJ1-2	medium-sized	CASSGSGRRNYGYTF
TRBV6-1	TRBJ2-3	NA	CASSRGLAGFSTDTQYF
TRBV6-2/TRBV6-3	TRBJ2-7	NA	CASRYASPSYEQYF